This T cell receptor (beta chain) was identified in a study of blood T cell repertoires in COVID-19. The overall study: The origin of the acute and convalescent COVID-19 samples was the United States, Italy and Spain.

CDR1 LGHNA and CDR2 YNFKEQ come from the germline V gene. The CDR3 has 15 amino acids. V shed 3 bases and J 4 bases; nucleotides not matched to a gene: 7. As originally analysed: Amplification of reference gene primers provided the estimated nucleated cell counts. The protocol was immunoSEQ multiplex PCR, while the TCRdb copy is restricted to in-frame clones and leaves out a portion. V, J and clone size derive from that table, while D and trimming were established from the DNA sequence. The sample has about 140,000 clones; more than 60% are singletons. The TCR was taken from a man aged 80 or over with acute or convalescent COVID-19. Material for sequencing was peripheral blood. This rearrangement joins TRBV4-2 to TRBJ1-1; 8 nucleotides line up with TRBD1. CDR3 DNA: TGTGCCAGCAGCCAGGGGCTCACAGGGGGCACTGAAGCTTTCTTT. It is translated as CASSQGLTGGTEAFF.